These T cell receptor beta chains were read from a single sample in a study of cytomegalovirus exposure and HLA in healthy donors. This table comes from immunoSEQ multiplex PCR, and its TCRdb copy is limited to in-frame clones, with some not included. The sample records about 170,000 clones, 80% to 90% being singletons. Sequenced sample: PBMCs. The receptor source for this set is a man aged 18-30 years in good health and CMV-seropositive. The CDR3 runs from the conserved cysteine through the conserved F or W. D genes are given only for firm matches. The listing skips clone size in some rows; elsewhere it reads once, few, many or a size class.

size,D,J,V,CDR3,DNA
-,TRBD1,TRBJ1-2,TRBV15,CATSNGQGDYGYTF,TGTGCCACCAGCAACGGACAGGGGGACTATGGCTACACCTTC
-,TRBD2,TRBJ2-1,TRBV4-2,CASSQDQFRGGANNEQFF,TGTGCCAGCAGCCAAGATCAGTTCCGCGGGGGGGCGAACAATGAGCAGTTCTTC
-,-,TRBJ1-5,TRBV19,CASNLAGNNQPQHF,TGTGCCAGTAATCTCGCAGGGAACAATCAGCCCCAGCATTTT
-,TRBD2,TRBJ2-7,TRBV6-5,CASRRSGGQGEQYF,TGTGCCAGCAGACGTAGCGGGGGGCAGGGCGAGCAGTACTTC
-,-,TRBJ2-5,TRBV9,CASSPEGGRETQYF,TGTGCCAGCAGCCCCGAGGGGGGGCGAGAGACCCAGTACTTC
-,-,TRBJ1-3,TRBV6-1,CASFLNTIYF,TGTGCCAGTTTCCTAAACACCATATATTTT
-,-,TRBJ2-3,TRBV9,CASSVAGGSNTQYF,TGTGCCAGCAGCGTAGCGGGGGGCAGTAATACGCAGTATTTT
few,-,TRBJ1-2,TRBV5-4,CASSQEEGSFYGYTF,TGCGCCAGCAGCCAAGAGGAAGGAAGTTTCTATGGCTACACCTTC
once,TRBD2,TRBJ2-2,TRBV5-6,CASNSPGGSNTGELFF,TGTGCCAGCAATTCCCCGGGGGGGTCGAACACCGGGGAGCTGTTTTTT
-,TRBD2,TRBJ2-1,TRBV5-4,CASSSGLAGNEQFF,TGTGCCAGCAGCTCGGGACTAGCGGGGAATGAGCAGTTCTTC
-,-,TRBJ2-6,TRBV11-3,CASSTGVSGANVLTF,TGTGCCAGCAGTACCGGGGTCTCTGGGGCCAACGTCCTGACTTTC
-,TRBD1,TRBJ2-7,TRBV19,CASSIDLGTGTYEQYF,TGTGCCAGTAGTATAGACCTCGGGACAGGGACCTACGAGCAGTACTTC
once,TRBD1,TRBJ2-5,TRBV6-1,CASSAAGGGETQYF,TGTGCCAGCAGTGCGGCAGGGGGCGGGGAGACCCAGTACTTC
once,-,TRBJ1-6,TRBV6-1,CASSGSSGSPLHF,TGTGCCAGCAGTGGAAGCTCAGGTTCACCCCTCCACTTT
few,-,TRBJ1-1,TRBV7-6,CASSLADRFMNTEAFF,TGTGCCAGCAGCTTAGCAGACAGGTTTATGAACACTGAAGCTTTCTTT
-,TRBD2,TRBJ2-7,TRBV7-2,CASSPPGLRYEQYF,TGTGCCAGCAGCCCCCCGGGACTACGTTACGAGCAGTACTTC
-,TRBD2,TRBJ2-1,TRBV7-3,CASSRTSGGDNEQFF,TGTGCCAGCAGCCGAACTAGCGGGGGGGACAATGAGCAGTTCTTC
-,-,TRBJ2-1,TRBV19,CASSMSSSGVSGNEQFF,TGTGCCAGTAGTATGTCATCATCGGGTGTTTCGGGGAATGAGCAGTTCTTC
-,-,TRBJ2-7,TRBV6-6,CASSSLAQSYEQYF,TGTGCCAGCAGTTCCCTAGCGCAGTCCTACGAGCAGTACTTC
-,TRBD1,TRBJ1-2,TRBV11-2,CASSATGTGSGYTF,TGTGCCAGCAGCGCAACCGGGACAGGGAGTGGCTACACCTTC
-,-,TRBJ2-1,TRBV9,CASSVDAGSSYNEQFF,TGTGCCAGCAGCGTAGACGCGGGGTCGTCCTACAATGAGCAGTTCTTC
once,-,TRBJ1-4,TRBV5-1,CASSLTNGNEKLFF,TGCGCCAGCAGCTTAACTAATGGAAATGAAAAACTGTTTTTT
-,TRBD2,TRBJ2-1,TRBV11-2,CASSLIRTSGVNEQFF,TGTGCCAGCAGCTTAATCCGGACTAGCGGGGTAAATGAGCAGTTCTTC
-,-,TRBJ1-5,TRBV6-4,CASSDSRGQPQHF,TGTGCCAGCAGTGACTCTCGGGGGCAGCCCCAGCATTTT
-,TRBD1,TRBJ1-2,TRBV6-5,CASIHSGGGSRGYTF,TGTGCCAGCATTCACTCAGGGGGGGGCTCGCGGGGCTACACCTTC
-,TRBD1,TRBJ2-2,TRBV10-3,CAIGTGDTGELFF,TGTGCCATAGGGACAGGGGACACCGGGGAGCTGTTTTTT
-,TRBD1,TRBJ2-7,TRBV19,CASSISGGGSYEQYF,TGTGCCAGTAGTATATCAGGGGGTGGCTCCTACGAGCAGTACTTC
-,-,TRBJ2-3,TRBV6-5,CASRPGRSTDTQYF,TGTGCCAGCAGACCAGGGAGGAGCACAGATACGCAGTATTTT
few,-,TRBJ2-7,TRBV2,CASSEQPLTYEQYF,TGTGCCAGCAGTGAACAACCCCTAACCTACGAGCAGTACTTC
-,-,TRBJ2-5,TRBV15,CATSISPGGETQYF,TGTGCCACCAGCATCAGCCCGGGGGGCGAGACCCAGTACTTC
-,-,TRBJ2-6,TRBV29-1,CSVEVGGSGANVLTF,TGCAGCGTTGAAGTCGGCGGCTCTGGGGCCAACGTCCTGACTTTC
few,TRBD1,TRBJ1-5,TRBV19,CASSPRGGGNQPQHF,TGTGCCAGTAGTCCGCGAGGGGGCGGGAATCAGCCCCAGCATTTT
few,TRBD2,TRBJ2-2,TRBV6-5,CASSYGLAGVKGELFF,TGTGCCAGCAGTTACGGGCTAGCGGGGGTCAAGGGGGAGCTGTTTTTT
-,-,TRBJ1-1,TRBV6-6,CASSYGGPEAFF,TGTGCCAGCAGTTACGGGGGCCCTGAAGCTTTCTTT
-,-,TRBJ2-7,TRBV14,CASSQEQGPYEQYF,TGTGCCAGCAGCCAAGAACAGGGCCCCTACGAGCAGTACTTC
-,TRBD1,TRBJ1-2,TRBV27,CASSPGQGAIYGYTF,TGTGCCAGCAGTCCCGGACAGGGGGCAATTTACGGCTACACCTTC
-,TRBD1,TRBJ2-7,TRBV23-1,CASRNAGTEWGEQYF,TGCGCCAGCAGAAACGCCGGGACAGAATGGGGCGAGCAGTACTTC
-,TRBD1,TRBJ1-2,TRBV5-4,CASTSTPGGGYTF,TGTGCCAGCACCTCCACTCCAGGGGGTGGCTACACCTTC
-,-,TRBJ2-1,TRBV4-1,CASSQDSGNEQFF,TGCGCCAGCAGCCAAGATTCCGGCAATGAGCAGTTCTTC
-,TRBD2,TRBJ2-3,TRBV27,CASSLFGGGAPDTQYF,TGTGCCAGCAGTTTATTTGGCGGGGGGGCGCCAGATACGCAGTATTTT
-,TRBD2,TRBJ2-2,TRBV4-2,CASSLHRGTTTGELFF,TGTGCCAGCAGCCTCCACCGCGGGACTACAACGGGGGAGCTGTTTTTT
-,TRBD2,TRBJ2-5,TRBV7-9,CASSIPSGGGTQYF,TGTGCCAGCAGCATCCCTAGCGGGGGAGGGACCCAGTACTTC
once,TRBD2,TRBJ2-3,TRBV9,CATASGGAPDTQYF,TGTGCCACAGCGTCCGGGGGGGCTCCAGATACGCAGTATTTT
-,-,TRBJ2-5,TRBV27,CASSLTVGLFQETQYF,TGTGCCAGCAGTCTCACCGTGGGACTGTTCCAAGAGACCCAGTACTTC
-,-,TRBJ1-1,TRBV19,CASSLYTEAFF,TGTGCCAGTAGTCTCTACACTGAAGCTTTCTTT
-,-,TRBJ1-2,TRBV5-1,CASSPDDPGFYGYTF,TGCGCCAGCAGCCCCGACGACCCGGGTTTCTATGGCTACACCTTC
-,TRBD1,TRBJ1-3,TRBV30,CAWSPWDSSSSGNTIYF,TGTGCCTGGAGCCCATGGGACAGTTCCAGCTCTGGAAACACCATATATTTT
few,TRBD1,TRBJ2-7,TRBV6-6,CASSDIQGVRNEQYF,TGTGCCAGCAGTGACATACAGGGGGTTAGGAACGAGCAGTACTTC
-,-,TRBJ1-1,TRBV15,CATSRPGKADAFF,TGTGCCACCAGCAGACCCGGGAAGGCTGATGCTTTCTTT
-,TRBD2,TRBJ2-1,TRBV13,CASSCRTSGGAEQFF,TGTGCCAGCAGCTGCCGGACTAGCGGTGGGGCTGAGCAGTTCTTC
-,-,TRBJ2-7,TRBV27,CATRTGLGEQYF,TGTGCCACCCGAACAGGGTTGGGGGAGCAGTACTTC
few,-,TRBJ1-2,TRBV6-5,CASSLGRDYGYTF,TGTGCCAGCAGTCTGGGCAGGGACTATGGCTACACCTTC
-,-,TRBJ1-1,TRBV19,CASSIHPSGVYFYRAEAFF,TGTGCCAGTAGTATCCACCCCTCGGGGGTCTATTTTTATCGGGCTGAAGCTTTCTTT
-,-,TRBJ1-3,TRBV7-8,CASSILGQSSSGNTIYF,TGTGCCAGCAGCATCCTAGGACAGTCTTCCTCTGGAAACACCATATATTTT
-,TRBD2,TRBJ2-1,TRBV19,CASSRVSGSYNEQFF,TGTGCCAGTAGTAGGGTTAGCGGGTCCTACAATGAGCAGTTCTTC